This T cell receptor (beta chain) was recovered during a study of T cell repertoires in cytomegalovirus infection. This clonotype has at least ten counts. TCRdb processed the reads anew with MiXCR; each CDR3 protein has one entry. Of some 270,000 distinct CDR3 sequences in the sample, approximately 17% were seen once. The germline V gene has CDR1 SGHTA and CDR2 FQGNSA. The CDR3 totals 16 residues. V lost 1 base and J 1 base, leaving 12 bases between the germline ends. The sequencing sample was made of CD8+ T cells from PBMCs. V gene TRBV7-2 combines with J gene TRBJ2-3; TRBD2 is a possible D gene (5 bases). This clonotype originated in a human donor in good health (CMV status not recorded). Some clones in this sample may be carry-over from other donors' samples. Here the CDR3 DNA reads TGTGCCAGCAGCTTAGGCTGGGCTAGCCGCACAGATACGCAGTATTTT. Encoded protein: CASSLGWASRTDTQYF.